Sequencing of this T cell receptor beta chain was carried out in a study of T cells expressing NK-cell markers. TCRdb reworked the 5' RACE reads into one entry per CDR3 protein, no DNA. This sample's table has under 500,000 distinct CDR3 sequences. Germline V lookup: CDR1 MDHEN, CDR2 SYDVKM. The CDR3 contains 15 residues. The sequence was obtained from a woman aged 18 to 75 in good health. The sample was blood T cells: a sorted CD56 or NKG2C T cell subset, CD4+ or CD8+ T cells, or bulk PBMC T cells (not recorded which). This chain connects TRBV28 to TRBJ2-7; the TCRdb call, TRBD2, lacks DNA for checking. The chain's CDR3 is CASSEAGTSSYEQYF.